Given below is one T cell receptor beta chain in context. This sample is drawn from a study of Ad26.COV2.S vaccination and SARS-CoV-2 variants. CDR1 and CDR2 (germline): SGHVS, FNYEAQ. The CDR3 extends over 15 amino acids. Trimming cost V 2 bases and J 6 bases; bases outside gene matches: 9. The method was immunoSEQ multiplex PCR; TCRdb's version includes in-frame clones alone and lacks a portion of them. The table has some 410,000 clones, over 80% seen once; the top ten hold less than 2%. As to treatment: roughly 19 received Ad26.COV2.S at low or high dose, single or two shots; about 5 received placebo; per-sample allocation not given. Repertoires come from day 63 after the first vaccine or placebo injection.

V is TRBV7-6 and J is TRBJ1-2; 7 bases are shared with TRBD1. This sample comprised peripheral blood, obtained in a trial of Ad26.COV2.S vaccine versus placebo. The TCR was taken from a person between 18 and 60 years old who received the Ad26.COV2.S COVID-19 vaccine or a placebo. The CDR3 sequence is CASSLYSGGADGYTF. CDR3 DNA sequence: TGTGCCAGCAGCTTATACTCAGGGGGGGCGGATGGCTACACCTTC.